The rows below give T cell receptor beta chains drawn from one sample of a study of beta chain features in type 1 diabetes. This table comes from immunoSEQ multiplex PCR, and its TCRdb copy is limited to in-frame clones, with some not included. In the table there are fewer than 250,000 clones, 68% of which are singletons. Sequenced: naive CD4+ T cells from blood. The receptors derive from a man aged 25-45 years in good health. Each CDR3 is given with its conserved first and last residue. Each record gives: D gene, V gene, J gene, clone size, CDR3 DNA, CDR3 protein. The D gene is left open where the match is weak. Clone sizes are given selectively: once, few, many, or a class where the clone is expanded.

D gene: NA
V gene: TRBV29-1
J gene: TRBJ2-7
clone size: NA
CDR3 DNA: TGCAGCGCCTTCTCCCCGGGGACCGAGCAGTACTTC
CDR3 protein: CSAFSPGTEQYF

D gene: NA
V gene: TRBV4-1
J gene: TRBJ2-3
clone size: NA
CDR3 DNA: TGCGCCAGCAGCCAAGTCGGGGAGAGGCAGTATTTT
CDR3 protein: CASSQVGERQYF

D gene: NA
V gene: TRBV9
J gene: TRBJ1-6
clone size: NA
CDR3 DNA: TGTGCCAGCAGCGTAGGGGACTCCTATAATTCACCCCTCCACTTT
CDR3 protein: CASSVGDSYNSPLHF

D gene: TRBD2
V gene: TRBV9
J gene: TRBJ2-1
clone size: NA
CDR3 DNA: TGTGCCAGCAGCCACGGGACTAGCGGGATTAACTACAATGAGCAGTTCTTC
CDR3 protein: CASSHGTSGINYNEQFF

D gene: TRBD2
V gene: TRBV7-2
J gene: TRBJ2-7
clone size: NA
CDR3 DNA: TGTGCCAGCAGCTTAGAGCCTAGCGGGAGGATCAGCTCCTACGAGCAGTACTTC
CDR3 protein: CASSLEPSGRISSYEQYF

D gene: TRBD2
V gene: TRBV30
J gene: TRBJ2-3
clone size: NA
CDR3 DNA: TGTGCCTGGAGTGTAGGTACTAGCGGGAGCGCAGATACGCAGTATTTT
CDR3 protein: CAWSVGTSGSADTQYF

D gene: NA
V gene: TRBV7-9
J gene: TRBJ2-1
clone size: few
CDR3 DNA: TGTGCCAGCGGCTCCTACAATGAGCAGTTCTTC
CDR3 protein: CASGSYNEQFF

D gene: NA
V gene: TRBV7-9
J gene: TRBJ2-1
clone size: NA
CDR3 DNA: TGTGCCAGCAGCTTAATGTCGGGGAGAATCTACAATGAGCAGTTCTTC
CDR3 protein: CASSLMSGRIYNEQFF

D gene: NA
V gene: TRBV30
J gene: TRBJ1-4
clone size: NA
CDR3 DNA: TGTGCCTGGAGCGGATTAAATGAAAAACTGTTTTTT
CDR3 protein: CAWSGLNEKLFF

D gene: NA
V gene: TRBV7-2
J gene: TRBJ2-1
clone size: NA
CDR3 DNA: TGTGCCAGCAGCTTAGGGGGGAGATCTTACAATGAGCAGTTCTTC
CDR3 protein: CASSLGGRSYNEQFF

D gene: TRBD2
V gene: TRBV15
J gene: TRBJ2-3
clone size: NA
CDR3 DNA: TGTGCCACCAGCAGAGGGGTAGCGGGGCTCGCAGATACGCAGTATTTT
CDR3 protein: CATSRGVAGLADTQYF

D gene: TRBD1
V gene: TRBV4-1
J gene: TRBJ2-1
clone size: few
CDR3 DNA: TGCGCCAGCAGCCCCGGAACAGGGGGGTACAATGAGCAGTTCTTC
CDR3 protein: CASSPGTGGYNEQFF

D gene: TRBD2
V gene: TRBV29-1
J gene: TRBJ2-3
clone size: NA
CDR3 DNA: TGCAGCGGGGGACTAGCGGGCACAGATACGCAGTATTTT
CDR3 protein: CSGGLAGTDTQYF

D gene: NA
V gene: TRBV23-1
J gene: TRBJ2-1
clone size: NA
CDR3 DNA: TGCGCCAGCAGTCAATCGGTAGGGGATGAGCAGTTCTTC
CDR3 protein: CASSQSVGDEQFF

D gene: NA
V gene: TRBV12-5
J gene: TRBJ2-6
clone size: few
CDR3 DNA: TGTGCTAGTGGTTATCATCTAGGGGCCAACGTCCTGACTTTC
CDR3 protein: CASGYHLGANVLTF

D gene: NA
V gene: TRBV20-1
J gene: TRBJ2-4
clone size: NA
CDR3 DNA: TGCAGTGCAACTAAACGGGCCCCCGCCCACTTC
CDR3 protein: CSATKRAPAHF

D gene: NA
V gene: TRBV4-1
J gene: TRBJ1-1
clone size: NA
CDR3 DNA: TGCGCCAGCAGCCAAGCGGCCACCTCCCTGGCTGAAGCTTTCTTT
CDR3 protein: CASSQAATSLAEAFF

D gene: NA
V gene: TRBV9
J gene: TRBJ2-3
clone size: NA
CDR3 DNA: TGTGCCAGCAGCGTGCCTAGCGCTAGAGATACGCAGTATTTT
CDR3 protein: CASSVPSARDTQYF

D gene: NA
V gene: TRBV29-1
J gene: TRBJ2-1
clone size: NA
CDR3 DNA: TGCAGCGTTGGATGGGGGGATGAGCAGTTCTTC
CDR3 protein: CSVGWGDEQFF

D gene: NA
V gene: TRBV29-1
J gene: TRBJ2-7
clone size: few
CDR3 DNA: TGCAGCGTTGAAGATCCTGTGACTAGGGGCGAGCAGTACTTC
CDR3 protein: CSVEDPVTRGEQYF

D gene: TRBD1
V gene: TRBV25-1
J gene: TRBJ2-1
clone size: NA
CDR3 DNA: TGTGCCAGCAGCGAGGGGGGACAGGTTTACAATGAGCAGTTCTTC
CDR3 protein: CASSEGGQVYNEQFF

D gene: TRBD1
V gene: TRBV6-5
J gene: TRBJ2-7
clone size: once
CDR3 DNA: TGTGCCAGCAGTGTTGGGACAGGTCGGTACGAGCAGTACTTC
CDR3 protein: CASSVGTGRYEQYF

D gene: NA
V gene: TRBV2
J gene: TRBJ2-5
clone size: NA
CDR3 DNA: TGTGCCAGCCACGAGAGGGGATCCCAGTACTTC
CDR3 protein: CASHERGSQYF

D gene: NA
V gene: TRBV25-1
J gene: TRBJ2-1
clone size: NA
CDR3 DNA: TGTGCCAGCAGTGAAATACGGGGGTACAATGAGCAGTTCTTC
CDR3 protein: CASSEIRGYNEQFF

D gene: NA
V gene: TRBV9
J gene: TRBJ2-5
clone size: NA
CDR3 DNA: TGTGCCAGCAGCGCCGTGGGGGGAGGAGAGACCCAGTACTTC
CDR3 protein: CASSAVGGGETQYF

D gene: TRBD2
V gene: TRBV29-1
J gene: TRBJ2-1
clone size: NA
CDR3 DNA: TGCAGCGTTGATCTAAATGGAGCGGGAGGGTACAATGAGCAGTTCTTC
CDR3 protein: CSVDLNGAGGYNEQFF

D gene: NA
V gene: TRBV29-1
J gene: TRBJ1-4
clone size: NA
CDR3 DNA: TGCAGCTCCCCCTTTCCCTATGAAGGCTCGGGTGAAAAACTGTTTTTT
CDR3 protein: CSSPFPYEGSGEKLFF

D gene: NA
V gene: TRBV25-1
J gene: TRBJ2-7
clone size: once
CDR3 DNA: TGTGCCAGCAGTCCCCTCGACGAGCAGTACTTC
CDR3 protein: CASSPLDEQYF

D gene: TRBD1
V gene: TRBV5-1
J gene: TRBJ2-2
clone size: NA
CDR3 DNA: TGCGCCAGCAGCTTGGGACAGGGCACCGGGGAGCTGTTTTTT
CDR3 protein: CASSLGQGTGELFF

D gene: TRBD2
V gene: TRBV9
J gene: TRBJ2-5
clone size: NA
CDR3 DNA: TGTGCCAGCAGCCCCTGGACTAGCGGGTTTCGGTCTCGGGAGACCCAGTACTTC
CDR3 protein: CASSPWTSGFRSRETQYF

D gene: NA
V gene: TRBV9
J gene: TRBJ2-1
clone size: NA
CDR3 DNA: TGTGCCAGCAGCGTAGCGGTAGCGTACTACAATGAGCAGTTCTTC
CDR3 protein: CASSVAVAYYNEQFF

D gene: TRBD1
V gene: TRBV30
J gene: TRBJ2-2
clone size: NA
CDR3 DNA: TGTGCCTGGTTGAACAGGGGGCTGACCACCGGGGAGCTGTTTTTT
CDR3 protein: CAWLNRGLTTGELFF

D gene: NA
V gene: TRBV30
J gene: TRBJ1-2
clone size: NA
CDR3 DNA: TGTGCCTGGAGTGTACAAATAATTGGCAGGGAACCTGGCTACACCTTC
CDR3 protein: CAWSVQIIGREPGYTF

D gene: NA
V gene: TRBV29-1
J gene: TRBJ2-7
clone size: NA
CDR3 DNA: TGCAGCACTCGGACGGAGAGCTCCTATGAGCAGTACTTC
CDR3 protein: CSTRTESSYEQYF

D gene: TRBD2
V gene: TRBV7-2
J gene: TRBJ2-4
clone size: few
CDR3 DNA: TGTGCCAGCAGTCCGGTAGCGGGAGAGGGAAACATTCAGTACTTC
CDR3 protein: CASSPVAGEGNIQYF

D gene: NA
V gene: TRBV29-1
J gene: TRBJ1-1
clone size: NA
CDR3 DNA: TGCAGCGTTGGGTCTACCTCCCGGGAAGCTTTCTTT
CDR3 protein: CSVGSTSREAFF

D gene: NA
V gene: TRBV30
J gene: TRBJ2-5
clone size: NA
CDR3 DNA: TGTGCCTGGAGTGTTAGCAGCGTTCGGGAGACCCAGTACTTC
CDR3 protein: CAWSVSSVRETQYF

D gene: TRBD2
V gene: TRBV28
J gene: TRBJ2-5
clone size: NA
CDR3 DNA: TGTGCCAGCAGTTTAGCGGGAGGGTTGGAGACCCAGTACTTC
CDR3 protein: CASSLAGGLETQYF

D gene: NA
V gene: TRBV7-9
J gene: TRBJ2-3
clone size: NA
CDR3 DNA: TGTGCCAGCAGCTTAGGTGCGGGGACCACAGATACGCAGTATTTT
CDR3 protein: CASSLGAGTTDTQYF

D gene: TRBD1
V gene: TRBV7-2
J gene: TRBJ2-3
clone size: NA
CDR3 DNA: TGTGCCAGCAGCCGGGACAGGGGAGCAGATACGCAGTATTTT
CDR3 protein: CASSRDRGADTQYF

D gene: NA
V gene: TRBV30
J gene: TRBJ1-1
clone size: NA
CDR3 DNA: TGTGCCTGGAGGAGGACAACTGAAGCTTTCTTT
CDR3 protein: CAWRRTTEAFF

D gene: NA
V gene: TRBV2
J gene: TRBJ2-3
clone size: NA
CDR3 DNA: TGTGCCAGCCGGGGGGAAGGACAGGAGCAGTATTTT
CDR3 protein: CASRGEGQEQYF

D gene: NA
V gene: TRBV7-9
J gene: TRBJ2-7
clone size: NA
CDR3 DNA: TGTGCCAGCAGCTTACCGGGCGAACTGGCAGGGCAGTACTTC
CDR3 protein: CASSLPGELAGQYF

D gene: TRBD1
V gene: TRBV30
J gene: TRBJ1-6
clone size: NA
CDR3 DNA: TGTGCCTGGAGCGCGAAGACAGGGAATAATTCACCCCTCCACTTT
CDR3 protein: CAWSAKTGNNSPLHF

D gene: NA
V gene: TRBV7-2
J gene: TRBJ2-3
clone size: NA
CDR3 DNA: TGTGCCAGCAGCTTCAGGGGGAGGGCCACAGATACGCAGTATTTT
CDR3 protein: CASSFRGRATDTQYF